This TCR beta chain emerged from a study of T cell responses to AZD1222 COVID-19 vaccine. Whole-study findings and limits: No day 14 peak samples; only post-peak repertoires were characterized.

Concerning this clone itself: Its antigen is not known.

The CDR3 sequence is 10 residues long. Trimming removed 3 bases from V and 10 bases from J, with 4 bases in between. CDR1 and CDR2 (germline): SNHLY, FYNNEI. The protocol was immunoSEQ multiplex PCR, while the TCRdb copy is restricted to in-frame clones and leaves out a portion. The table records about 99,000 clones, nearly 90% of them present only once. The V gene is TRBV2, the J gene TRBJ2-1; D remains ambiguous. This material consisted of peripheral blood, taken on day 0 of AZD1222 vaccination. This TCR came from an adult in good health. The CDR3 reads CASSEGEQFF. CDR3 in DNA: TGTGCCAGCAGTGAGGGAGAGCAGTTCTTC.